This TCR beta chain was captured by sequencing in a study of blood T cells in healthy people across ages. Findings and limits, study-wide: Age advanced and TCR beta diversity per million T cells fell, roughly linearly. Samples with more naive T cells showed higher observed beta diversity.

V lost 2 bases and J lost 0, with 15 bases in between. The germline V gene has CDR1 SEHNR and CDR2 FQNEAQ (reference sequence). The CDR3 extends over 17 amino acids. Remarks on this clonotype: The antigen is undetermined.

Primed by a sample-barcoded 5' primer and a J-beta primer mix, a second PCR proceeded for 7 to 11 cycles. TCRdb re-called the 5' RACE reads through MiXCR, storing one row per CDR3 protein. In the table there are 790,000 or so distinct CDR3 sequences, around 50% of which are singletons. The V gene is TRBV7-9, the J gene TRBJ2-3, with D perhaps matching TRBD2 (5 bases). This clonotype originated in a man between 35 and 55 years old in good health. Sequenced sample: blood. The CDR3 reads CASSLPLLGGSTDTQYF. CDR3 DNA: TGTGCCAGCAGCTTACCCCTTCTCGGCGGGAGCACAGATACGCAGTATTTT.